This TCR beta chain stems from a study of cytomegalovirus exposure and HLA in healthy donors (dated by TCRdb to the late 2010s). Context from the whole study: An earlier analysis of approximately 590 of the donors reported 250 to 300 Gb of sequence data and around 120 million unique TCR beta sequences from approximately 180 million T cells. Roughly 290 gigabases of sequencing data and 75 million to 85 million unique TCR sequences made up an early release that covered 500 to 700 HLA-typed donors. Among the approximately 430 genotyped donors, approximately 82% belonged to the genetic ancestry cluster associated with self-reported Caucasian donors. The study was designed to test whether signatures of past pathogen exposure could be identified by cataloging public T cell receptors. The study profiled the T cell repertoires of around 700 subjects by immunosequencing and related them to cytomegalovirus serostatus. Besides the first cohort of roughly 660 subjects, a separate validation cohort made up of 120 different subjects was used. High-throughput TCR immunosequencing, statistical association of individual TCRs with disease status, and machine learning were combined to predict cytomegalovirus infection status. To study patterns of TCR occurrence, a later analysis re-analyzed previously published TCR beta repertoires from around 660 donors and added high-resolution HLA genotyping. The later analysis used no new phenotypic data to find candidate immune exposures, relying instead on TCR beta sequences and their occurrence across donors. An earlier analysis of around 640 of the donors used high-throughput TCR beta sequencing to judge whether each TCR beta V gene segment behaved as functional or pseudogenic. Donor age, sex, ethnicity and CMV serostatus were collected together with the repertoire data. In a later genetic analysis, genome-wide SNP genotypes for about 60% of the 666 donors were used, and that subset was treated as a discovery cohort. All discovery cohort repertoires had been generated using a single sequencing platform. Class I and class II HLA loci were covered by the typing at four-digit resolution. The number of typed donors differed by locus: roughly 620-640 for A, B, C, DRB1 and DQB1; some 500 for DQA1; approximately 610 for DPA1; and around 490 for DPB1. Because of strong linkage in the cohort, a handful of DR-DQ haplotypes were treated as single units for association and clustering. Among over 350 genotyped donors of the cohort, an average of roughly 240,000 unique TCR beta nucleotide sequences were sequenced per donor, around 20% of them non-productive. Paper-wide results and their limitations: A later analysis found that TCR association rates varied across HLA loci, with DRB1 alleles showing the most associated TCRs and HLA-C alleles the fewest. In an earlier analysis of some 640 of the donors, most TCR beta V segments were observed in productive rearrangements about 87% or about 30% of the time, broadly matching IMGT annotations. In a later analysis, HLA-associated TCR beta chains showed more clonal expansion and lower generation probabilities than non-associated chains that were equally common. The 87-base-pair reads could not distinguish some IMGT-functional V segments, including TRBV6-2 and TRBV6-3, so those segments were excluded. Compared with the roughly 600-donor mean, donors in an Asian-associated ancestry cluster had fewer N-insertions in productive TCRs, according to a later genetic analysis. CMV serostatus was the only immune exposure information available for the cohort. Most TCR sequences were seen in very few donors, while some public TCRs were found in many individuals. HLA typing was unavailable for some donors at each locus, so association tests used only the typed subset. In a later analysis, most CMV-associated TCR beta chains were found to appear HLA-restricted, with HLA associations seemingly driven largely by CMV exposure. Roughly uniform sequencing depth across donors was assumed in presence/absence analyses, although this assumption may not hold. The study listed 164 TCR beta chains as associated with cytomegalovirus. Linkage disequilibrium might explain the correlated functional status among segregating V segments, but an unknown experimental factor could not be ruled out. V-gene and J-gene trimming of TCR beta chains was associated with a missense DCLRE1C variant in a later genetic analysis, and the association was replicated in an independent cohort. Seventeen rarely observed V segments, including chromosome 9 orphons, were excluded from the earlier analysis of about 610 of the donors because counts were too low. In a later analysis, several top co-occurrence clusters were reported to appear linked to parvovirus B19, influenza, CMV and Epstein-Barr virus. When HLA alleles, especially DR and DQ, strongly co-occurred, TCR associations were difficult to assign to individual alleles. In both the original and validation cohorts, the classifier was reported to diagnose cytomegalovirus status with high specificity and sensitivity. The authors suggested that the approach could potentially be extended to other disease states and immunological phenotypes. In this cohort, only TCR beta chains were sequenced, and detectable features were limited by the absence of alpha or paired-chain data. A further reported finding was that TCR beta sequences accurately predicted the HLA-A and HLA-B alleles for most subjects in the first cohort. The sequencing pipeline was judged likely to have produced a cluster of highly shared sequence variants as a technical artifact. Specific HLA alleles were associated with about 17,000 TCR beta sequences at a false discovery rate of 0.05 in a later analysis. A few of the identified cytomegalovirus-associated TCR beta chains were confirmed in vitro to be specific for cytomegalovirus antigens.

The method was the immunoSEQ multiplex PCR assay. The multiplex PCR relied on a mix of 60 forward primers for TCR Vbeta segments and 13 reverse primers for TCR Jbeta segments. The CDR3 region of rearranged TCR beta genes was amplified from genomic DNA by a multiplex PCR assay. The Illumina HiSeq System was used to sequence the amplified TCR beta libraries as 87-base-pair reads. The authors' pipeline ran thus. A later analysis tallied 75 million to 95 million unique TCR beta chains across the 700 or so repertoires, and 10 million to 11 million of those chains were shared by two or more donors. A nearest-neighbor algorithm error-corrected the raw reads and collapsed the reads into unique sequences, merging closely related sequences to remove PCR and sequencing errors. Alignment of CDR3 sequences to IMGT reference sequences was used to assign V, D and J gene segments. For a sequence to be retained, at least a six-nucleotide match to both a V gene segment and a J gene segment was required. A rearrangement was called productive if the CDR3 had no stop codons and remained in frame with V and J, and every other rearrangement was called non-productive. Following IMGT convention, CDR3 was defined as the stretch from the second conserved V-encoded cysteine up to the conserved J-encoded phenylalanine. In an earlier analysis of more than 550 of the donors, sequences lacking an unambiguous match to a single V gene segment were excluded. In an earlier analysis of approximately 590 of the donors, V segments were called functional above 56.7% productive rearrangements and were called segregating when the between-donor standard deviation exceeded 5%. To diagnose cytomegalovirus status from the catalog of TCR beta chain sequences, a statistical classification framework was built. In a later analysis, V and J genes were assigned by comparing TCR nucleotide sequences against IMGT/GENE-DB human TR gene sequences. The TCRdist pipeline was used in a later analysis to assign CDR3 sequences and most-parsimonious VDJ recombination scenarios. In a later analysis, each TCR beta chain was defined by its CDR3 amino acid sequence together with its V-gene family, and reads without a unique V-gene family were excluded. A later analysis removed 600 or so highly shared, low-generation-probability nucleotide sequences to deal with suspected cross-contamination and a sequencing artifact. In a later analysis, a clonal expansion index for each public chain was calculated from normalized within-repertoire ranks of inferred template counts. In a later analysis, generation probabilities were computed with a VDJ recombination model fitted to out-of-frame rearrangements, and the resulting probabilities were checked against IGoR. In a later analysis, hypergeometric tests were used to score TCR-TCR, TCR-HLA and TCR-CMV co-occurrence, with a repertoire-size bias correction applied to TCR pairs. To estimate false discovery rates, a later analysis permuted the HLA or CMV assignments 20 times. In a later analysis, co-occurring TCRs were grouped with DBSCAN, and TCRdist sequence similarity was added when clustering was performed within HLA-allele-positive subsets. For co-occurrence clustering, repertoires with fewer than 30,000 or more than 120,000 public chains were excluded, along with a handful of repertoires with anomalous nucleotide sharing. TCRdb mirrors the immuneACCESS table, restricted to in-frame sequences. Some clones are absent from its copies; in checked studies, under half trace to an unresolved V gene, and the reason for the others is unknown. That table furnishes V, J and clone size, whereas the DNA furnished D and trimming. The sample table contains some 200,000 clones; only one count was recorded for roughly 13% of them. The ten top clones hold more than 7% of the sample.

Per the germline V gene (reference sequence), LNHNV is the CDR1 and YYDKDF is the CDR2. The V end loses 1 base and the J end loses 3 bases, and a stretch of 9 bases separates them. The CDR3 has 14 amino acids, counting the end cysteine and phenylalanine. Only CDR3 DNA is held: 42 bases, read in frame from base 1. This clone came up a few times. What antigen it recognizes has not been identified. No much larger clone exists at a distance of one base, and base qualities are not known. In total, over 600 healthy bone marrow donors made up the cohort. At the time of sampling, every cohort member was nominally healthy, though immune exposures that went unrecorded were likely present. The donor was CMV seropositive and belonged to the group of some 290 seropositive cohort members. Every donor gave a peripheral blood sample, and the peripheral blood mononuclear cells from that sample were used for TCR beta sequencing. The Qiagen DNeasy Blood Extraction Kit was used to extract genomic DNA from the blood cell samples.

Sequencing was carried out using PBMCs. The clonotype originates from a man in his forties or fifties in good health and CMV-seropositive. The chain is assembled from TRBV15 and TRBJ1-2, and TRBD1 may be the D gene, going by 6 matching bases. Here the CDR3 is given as CATSRVRGYYGYTF. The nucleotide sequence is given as TGTGCCACCAGCAGAGTAAGGGGGTACTATGGCTACACCTTC.